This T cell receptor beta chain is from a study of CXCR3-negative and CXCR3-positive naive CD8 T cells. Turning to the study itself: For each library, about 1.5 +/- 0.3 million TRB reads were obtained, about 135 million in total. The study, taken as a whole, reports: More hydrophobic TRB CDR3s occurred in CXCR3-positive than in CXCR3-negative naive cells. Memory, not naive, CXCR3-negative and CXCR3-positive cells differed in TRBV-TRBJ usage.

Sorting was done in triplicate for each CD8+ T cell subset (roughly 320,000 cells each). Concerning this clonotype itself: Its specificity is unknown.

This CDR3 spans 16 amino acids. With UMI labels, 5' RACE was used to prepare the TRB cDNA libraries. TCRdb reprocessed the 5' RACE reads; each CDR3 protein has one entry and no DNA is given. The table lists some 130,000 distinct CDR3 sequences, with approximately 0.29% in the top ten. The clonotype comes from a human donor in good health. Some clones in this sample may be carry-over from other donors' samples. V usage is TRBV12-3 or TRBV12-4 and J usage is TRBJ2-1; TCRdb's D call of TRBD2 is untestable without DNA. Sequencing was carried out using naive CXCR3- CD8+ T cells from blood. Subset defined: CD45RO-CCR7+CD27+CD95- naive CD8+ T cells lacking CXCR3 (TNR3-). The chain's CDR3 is CASSLLGGASYNEQFF.